The T cell receptor (beta chain) under discussion was sequenced for a study of blood T cell repertoires in COVID-19. Whole-study context: The United States, Italy and Spain provided the acute and convalescent COVID-19 samples.

CDR1 is SGHTA and CDR2 is FQGTGA in the germline V gene. The CDR3 contains 16 residues. The junction had 4 bases not matched to a gene; V was cut back by 4 bases and J by 0 bases. This clone was seen more than once but under ten times. Produced via immunoSEQ multiplex PCR; TCRdb's table is partial and in-frame only. This table has 200,000 to 300,000 clones, 70% to 85% appearing once. The source is a man older than 75 with acute or convalescent COVID-19. What was sequenced was peripheral blood. The chain uses TRBV7-3 and TRBJ2-1; 9 bases fit TRBD2. CDR3 nucleotides: TGTGCCAGCAGCTCCCTAGCGGGAAGCTCCTACAATGAGCAGTTCTTC. Its translation: CASSSLAGSSYNEQFF. Together with reference TRBV7-3 and TRBJ2-1, the CDR3 gives the full variable domain: GAGVSQTPSNKVTEKGKYVELRCDPISGHTALYWYRQSLGQGPEFLIYFQGTGAADDSGLPNDRFFAVRPEGSVSTLKIQRTERGDSAVYLCASSSLAGSSYNEQFFGPGTRLTVL.